Below, 15 T cell receptor beta chains from the same sample are listed, as sequenced in a study of T cell responses to AZD1222 COVID-19 vaccine. The table came from immunoSEQ multiplex PCR; TCRdb's copy has only in-frame clones and leaves some out. The table records 100,000 or so clones, 75% to 90% of them present only once. This specimen consisted of peripheral blood, obtained 28 days after the second AZD1222 dose. These receptors all stem from an adult who received the AZD1222 COVID-19 vaccine.

The rearrangement links TRBV28 to TRBJ1-4, with 7 bases matching TRBD1. Germline lookup yields CDR1 MDHEN and CDR2 SYDVKM. V shed 5 bases and J 8 bases; nucleotides not matched to a gene: 8. This CDR3 region has 14 residues. The CDR3 sequence: CASSTQTGWEKLFF. The CDR3 DNA is TGTGCCAGCAGTACCCAGACAGGGTGGGAAAAACTGTTTTTT.

The CDR3 reads CASSRRTSGSYNEQFF. In nucleotides, the CDR3 is TGTGCCAGCTCTCGCCGGACTAGCGGATCCTACAATGAGCAGTTCTTC. The V and J genes are TRBV18 and TRBJ2-1; the match to TRBD2 covers 10 bases. This CDR3 spans 16 amino acids. From germline, CDR1 is KGHSH and CDR2 LQKENI. J gave up 1 base and V 6 bases, and 6 bases lay outside the gene matches.

The rearrangement joins TRBV12-1 to TRBJ2-1; the table's D call TRBD2 went unverified against the DNA. TRBV12-1 is a pseudogene locus. CDR3 length equals 15 residues. The CDR3 DNA sequence: TGTGCCAGCAGCTTTATTCGACTAGCGGGTTATGAGCAGTTCTTC. As protein: CASSFIRLAGYEQFF.

The rearrangement uses TRBV10-1 and TRBJ2-1, with unresolved D. The CDR3 is 13 amino acids. The V end was cut by 4 bases, the J end by 5 bases, with 9 bases between. Germline V gene lookup returns CDR1 WNHNN and CDR2 SYGVQD (reference sequence). The CDR3: CASSASRDNEQFF. Here the CDR3 DNA reads TGCGCCAGCAGTGCAAGTCGGGACAATGAGCAGTTCTTC.

This clone was seen only once. The chain recombines TRBV2 with TRBJ2-3, with D possibly matching TRBD1 (7 bases). The CDR3 contains 13 residues. Germline CDR1 is SNHLY and CDR2 is FYNNEI. V gave up 11 bases and J gave up 2 bases, with 14 bases separating them. The CDR3: CAGGTVSTDTQYF. The CDR3 DNA is TGTGCCGGAGGGACAGTTTCCACAGATACGCAGTATTTT.

The chain uses TRBV19 and TRBJ1-2; D unresolved. CDR3 length equals 14 residues. Germline V gene data show CDR1 as LNHDA and CDR2 as SQIVND (reference sequence). Trimming shortened V by 2 bases and J by 4 bases, and 11 bases separated the two germline ends. In DNA form, the CDR3 reads TGTGCCAGTAGTATACGGAGGGCCTTCTATGGCTACACCTTC. Its protein product is CASSIRRAFYGYTF.

This sequence joins TRBV2 and TRBJ1-1; D is perhaps TRBD1 (5 bases). Between the trimmed V and J ends, which lost 8 bases and 4 bases, there was a span of 20 bases. From germline, CDR1 is SNHLY and CDR2 FYNNEI. CDR3 length: 15 amino acids. The CDR3 sequence is CASRQTFLRGTEAFF. The CDR3 DNA is TGTGCCAGCCGACAGACCTTCCTGAGGGGCACTGAAGCTTTCTTT.

This rearrangement joins TRBV28 to TRBJ1-4; possible D gene TRBD1, 5 bases. Trimming cost V 10 bases and J 4 bases, with 13 bases left between them. The length of the CDR3 is 13 residues. Germline CDR1 reads MDHEN; CDR2 reads SYDVKM. The CDR3 nucleotides are TGTGCCACCGGGACGGATAATAATGAAAAACTGTTTTTT. It yields the protein CATGTDNNEKLFF.

This chain links TRBV28 with TRBJ2-6, with D unclear. V was pared by 5 bases and J by 2 bases, with 1 base between. This CDR3 has 12 amino acids. Looked up from germline, CDR1 is MDHEN and CDR2 is SYDVKM. The CDR3 DNA is TGTGCCAGCAGTCCTGGGGCCAACGTCCTGACTTTC. As protein: CASSPGANVLTF.

The J gene is TRBJ2-5, the V gene TRBV19; possibly TRBD1 for D (5 bases). The germline V gene encodes CDR1 LNHDA and CDR2 SQIVND (reference sequence). The CDR3 loop spans 14 amino acids. The V gene lost 3 bases and the J gene lost 4 bases, with 12 bases spanning the gap. In nucleotides, the CDR3 is TGTGCCAGTAGTATTCAGGGTATTAGAGAGACCCAGTACTTC. The encoded protein is CASSIQGIRETQYF.

The chain has TRBV7-8 and TRBJ2-7; tentative D call: TRBD2 (6 bases). Germline V gives CDR1 SGHVS, CDR2 FQNEAQ. The CDR3 spans 13 residues. The V gene lost 6 bases and the J gene lost 2 bases, with 11 bases spanning the gap. The CDR3 coding sequence is TGTGCCAGCAGGCTAGCGCAGCCCTACGAGCAGTACTTC. This codes for CASRLAQPYEQYF.

This clone was recorded only once. J is TRBJ1-5 and V is TRBV7-9; TRBD1 is a possible D gene (5 bases). CDR3 length: 18 residues. The germline V and J ends were trimmed by 1 base and 3 bases, with 19 bases remaining between them. Germline values: CDR1 SEHNR, CDR2 FQNEAQ (reference sequence). Written as DNA, the CDR3 is TGTGCCAGCAGCTTAGGTAGTTTTTCGAGACAGATCAATCAGCCCCAGCATTTT. Translated: CASSLGSFSRQINQPQHF. Together with reference TRBV7-9 and TRBJ1-5, the CDR3 gives the full variable domain: DTGVSQNPRHKITKRGQNVTFRCDPISEHNRLYWYRQTLGQGPEFLTYFQNEAQLEKSRLLSDRFSAERPKGSFSTLEIQRTEQGDSAMYLCASSLGSFSRQINQPQHFGDGTRLSIL.

The rearrangement joins TRBV4-1 to TRBJ2-2, with D perhaps being TRBD1 or TRBD2 (5 bases each). V shed 1 base and J shed 3 bases, with 9 bases lying between them. Germline CDR1 and CDR2: MGHRA and YSYEKL. The CDR3 spans 15 residues. The CDR3: CASSQAGPYTGELFF. CDR3 nucleotide sequence: TGCGCCAGCAGCCAAGCGGGACCCTACACCGGGGAGCTGTTTTTT.

This clone was detected once. The chain has TRBV19 and TRBJ2-1; tentatively, D is TRBD2 (5 bases). Germline V gene sequence: CDR1 LNHDA, CDR2 SQIVND (reference sequence). Trimming removed 5 bases from V and 8 bases from J, with 22 bases in between. CDR3 length equals 16 residues. This chain's CDR3 is CASSPREGNRYHEQFF. CDR3 DNA: TGTGCCAGTAGTCCAAGAGAGGGCAACCGGTATCATGAGCAGTTCTTC.

This chain connects TRBV6-5 to TRBJ2-7, with TRBD1 as a possible D gene (6 bases). From germline, CDR1 is MNHEY and CDR2 SVGAGI. This CDR3 comprises 13 residues. V shed 2 bases and J shed 7 bases, with 12 bases lying between them. In DNA, the CDR3 is TGTGCCAGCAGTTACAGCAGGGGTTGGGAGCAGTACTTC. This sequence encodes CASSYSRGWEQYF.